A single T cell receptor (beta chain) is shown here with its context. These data come from a study of blood T cell repertoires in COVID-19. Study-wide context: The United States, Italy and Spain supplied acute and convalescent COVID-19 samples.

As processed by the authors: Reference gene primer amplification gave nucleated cell count estimates. Using immunoSEQ multiplex PCR, the repertoire was profiled, and TCRdb retains in-frame clones only, with some absent. The DNA gave D and trimming, while V, J and clone size come from that table. This table has about 240,000 clones, 82% appearing once. Germline V CDR1 and CDR2: SGHKS, YYEKEE (reference sequence). The CDR3 spans 14 residues. Trimming stripped 0 bases from V and 5 bases from J, with 9 bases between. This chain links TRBV5-5 with TRBJ2-1; perhaps TRBD2 as D (6 bases). This receptor was taken from an older woman with active or convalescent COVID-19. The sample was peripheral blood. The CDR3 protein is CASSLEGGNNEQFF. CDR3 bases: TGTGCCAGCAGCTTGGAAGGAGGGAACAATGAGCAGTTCTTC.